The 9 T cell receptor beta chains reported below all come from one sample, sequenced in a study of graft-versus-host responses after intestinal transplantation. Profiled with immunoSEQ multiplex PCR; TCRdb holds only in-frame clones, not every one. The sample contains 85,000 to 100,000 clones, 91% of which appear only once. No antigen has been identified for these receptors. Sequenced material: unstimulated CD4+ T cells sorted from spleen or lymph node cells, taken before transplant. Source of these receptors: a human donor who was the organ donor for an intestinal transplant.

The rearrangement uses TRBV7-9 and TRBJ2-2; TRBD2 is a possible D gene (6 bases). Germline V CDR1 and CDR2: SEHNR, FQNEAQ (reference sequence). Trimming removed 7 bases from V and 7 bases from J, with 7 bases in between. CDR3 length: 11 residues. The CDR3 sequence: CASIGGGELFF. CDR3 nucleotides: TGTGCCAGCATCGGGGGCGGGGAGCTGTTTTTT.

The chain combines TRBV5-1 with TRBJ2-5, with 7 bases lining up with TRBD1. CDR3 length equals 17 residues. Germline lookup yields CDR1 SGHRS and CDR2 YFSETQ. V was pared by 2 bases and J by 1 base, with 11 bases of the junction left unmatched. The CDR3 protein is CASSLIPGTAIQETQYF. The CDR3 DNA reads as TGCGCCAGCAGCTTAATCCCCGGGACAGCTATCCAAGAGACCCAGTACTTC.

Details on this clone: The same CDR3 also results from other DNA sequences found in this sample. The CDR3 here is CASSPHPDSYMNTEAFF. The DNA of the CDR3 is TGTGCCAGCAGCCCCCACCCCGACAGCTACATGAACACTGAAGCTTTCTTT. The V and J genes are TRBV27 and TRBJ1-1, with a tentative D call TRBD1 (5 bases). CDR1 is MNHEY, CDR2 SMNVEV, per germline (reference sequence). Trimming took 6 bases from V and 0 from J, leaving 20 bases between them. The CDR3 totals 17 residues.

The genes are TRBV15 and TRBJ2-1, with TRBD2 matching over 8 bases. The V gene end was trimmed by 1 base and the J gene end by 10 bases; junction bases not matched to a gene: 18. The CDR3 covers 18 residues. Germline lookup yields CDR1 LNHNV and CDR2 YYDKDF (reference sequence). The CDR3: CATSRGSLFGGAGHEQFF. CDR3 coding DNA: TGTGCCACCAGCAGAGGTTCCTTGTTCGGGGGGGCGGGTCACGAGCAGTTCTTC.

The chain carries TRBV21-1 and TRBJ2-1; the table's D gene call, TRBD1, was not cross checked with the DNA. TRBV21-1 is assigned pseudogene status. The CDR3 is 11 amino acids. The CDR3 sequence is CARIQRDSSFF. As DNA, the CDR3 is TGTGCCAGGATCCAACGGGACAGTTCGTTCTTC.

This clone was recorded only once. The J gene is TRBJ1-6, the V gene TRBV10-1; D is ambiguous. The CDR3 consists of 15 residues. V lost 7 bases and J lost 0, with 10 bases in between. Germline V gene sequence: CDR1 WNHNN, CDR2 SYGVQD (reference sequence). CDR3 nucleotide sequence: TGCGCCAGCACTAGACGGAGCTCCTATAATTCACCCCTCCACTTT. Translating gives CASTRRSSYNSPLHF.

This rearrangement joins TRBV19 to TRBJ1-4; weak D call: TRBD1 (6 bases). The CDR3 has 15 residues. Between the trimmed V and J ends, which lost 4 bases and 5 bases, there was a span of 14 bases. Germline CDR1 LNHDA, CDR2 SQIVND (reference sequence). As DNA, the CDR3 is TGTGCCAGTAGTACCCGACAGGCGTTAAATGAAAAACTGTTTTTT. This codes for CASSTRQALNEKLFF.

This clone was counted between two and nine times. Written as DNA, the CDR3 is TGTGCCTTCCGGGACAGTTTGAACACTGAAGCTTTCTTT. It translates to CAFRDSLNTEAFF. The chain carries TRBV30 and TRBJ1-1, with TRBD1 identical over 7 bases. V shed 7 bases, J shed 0 bases, and the junction held 5 bases outside the gene matches. Germline V gene data show CDR1 as GTSNPN and CDR2 as SVGIG (reference sequence). CDR3 length equals 13 residues.

In its sample, this clone was seen once. The V and J genes are TRBV6-9 and TRBJ2-3, with D possibly matching TRBD1 (6 bases). The CDR3 length is 15 residues. The germline V and J ends were trimmed by 10 bases and 0 bases, with 17 bases remaining between them. Germline V lookup: CDR1 MNHGY, CDR2 SVAAGI. The CDR3 spells CATAGQLRSTDTQYF. CDR3 sequence (DNA): TGTGCCACCGCTGGACAGCTAAGAAGCACAGATACGCAGTATTTT.